This T cell receptor beta chain was identified during a study of blood T cell repertoires in COVID-19. Turning to the study itself: Specimens from acute and convalescent COVID-19 originated in the United States, Italy and Spain. Sample material is recorded as cDNA or gDNA derived from T cells, B-cell-depleted T cells, or PBMCs.

This clone occurred a few times. In the original processing: Amplification of reference gene primers was used by the study to estimate nucleated cell counts. Here immunoSEQ multiplex PCR was the method, and the copy in TCRdb shows in-frame clones only, minus some. The DNA was the basis for D and trimming; V, J and clone size are from that table. This table holds approximately 150,000 clones, about four fifths found once. The CDR3 covers 13 residues. V gave up 7 bases and J gave up 0 bases, with 10 bases separating them. Germline lookup yields CDR1 SQVTM and CDR2 ANQGSEA. Patients in Seattle were enrolled during active infection, then followed longitudinally.

The sequenced sample consisted of peripheral blood. This clonotype was sampled from a woman between 55 and 75 years old with COVID-19, enrolled during active disease. The chain has TRBV29-1 and TRBJ2-1; D gene unclear. This chain's CDR3 is CSADLSSYNEQFF. For the CDR3, the DNA is TGCAGCGCGGACCTGAGCTCCTACAATGAGCAGTTCTTC.